A selection of T cell receptor beta chains follows, all from one sample in a study of chemoradiotherapy in HPV16-positive cancers. The repertoire was sequenced with immunoSEQ multiplex PCR; TCRdb's copy has only in-frame clones and lacks some. The data hold 750 to 900 clones, with about four fifths observed a single time. The source was tumor tissue, collected from a patient who underwent chemoradiotherapy. The source is a human donor with HPV-associated anogenital cancer. Both conserved end residues are part of each CDR3. The D gene is left open where the match is weak.

v_call: TRBV30; j_call: TRBJ1-4; d_call: TRBD1; cdr3_aa: CAWSVPTGGANEKLFF; cdr3_nt: TGTGCCTGGAGTGTACCGACAGGGGGAGCTAATGAAAAACTGTTTTTT
v_call: TRBV7-9; j_call: TRBJ2-5; d_call: .; cdr3_aa: CASSAPTEQETQYF; cdr3_nt: TGTGCCAGCAGCGCTCCGACAGAACAAGAGACCCAGTACTTC